Given below is one T cell receptor (beta chain) in context. Some clones are missing from TCRdb's copy, which holds only in-frame ones; the method was immunoSEQ multiplex PCR. This sample has hundreds of thousands of clones, with about four fifths found just once. V lost 10 bases to trimming and J lost 5 bases; unmatched junction nucleotides: 4. Germline CDR1 MNHEY, CDR2 SVGAGI. The CDR3 sequence is 12 residues long. The data stem from a study of control samples from healthy donors and cancer patients. The TCR sequence derives from a woman aged 60-70 years with lung cancer. This sequence joins TRBV6-5 and TRBJ2-2; 7 bases are a match to TRBD1. Material for sequencing was PBMCs. CDR3 bases: TGTGCCACAGCACAGGGGACCGGGGAGCTGTTTTTT. Translated: CATAQGTGELFF.